Shown below are 27 T cell receptor beta chains from a single sample sequenced in a study of OX40 agonist ivuxolimab in advanced cancers. Assay: immunoSEQ multiplex PCR; the TCRdb copy retains only in-frame clones and omits some. The sample contains roughly 110,000 clones, approximately 90% of which appear only once. The sample consisted of CD4+ or CD8+ T cells sorted from blood, taken in a trial of the OX40 agonist ivuxolimab. The receptors come from an adult with an advanced solid tumor such as melanoma, head and neck, liver or kidney cancer.

The chain joins TRBV30 to TRBJ1-5; D gene unclear. Germline loops: CDR1 GTSNPN, CDR2 SVGIG (reference sequence). V lost 0 bases to trimming and J lost 6 bases, with 9 bases between them. The CDR3 is 13 amino acids. CDR3 nucleotide sequence: TGTGCCTGGAGTGTATTGGGGAGTCAGCCCCAGCATTTT. Its translation: CAWSVLGSQPQHF.

The chain joins TRBV18 to TRBJ2-6; D possibly corresponds to TRBD1 (6 bases). Germline lookup yields CDR1 KGHSH and CDR2 LQKENI. This CDR3 spans 18 amino acids. Trimming shortened V by 3 bases and J by 0 bases, and 15 bases separated the two germline ends. The CDR3 spells CASSPLDGQSSGANVLTF. CDR3 nucleotides: TGTGCCAGCTCACCCCTTGACGGACAGTCCTCTGGGGCCAACGTCCTGACTTTC.

This clone was counted between two and nine times. The rearrangement joins TRBV5-1 to TRBJ1-1; D is uncertain. Germline assignment: CDR1 SGHRS and CDR2 YFSETQ. V lost 4 bases, J lost 1 base, and 14 bases lay in between. This CDR3 spans 15 amino acids. Here the CDR3 reads CASSPLPLTNTEAFF. DNA of the CDR3: TGCGCCAGCAGCCCTCTCCCTCTAACGAACACTGAAGCTTTCTTT.

This rearrangement joins TRBV7-2 to TRBJ2-2, with 8 bases identical to TRBD2. There are 17 residues in the CDR3. V lost 3 bases, J lost 1 base, and 7 bases stayed unmatched. From germline, CDR1 is SGHTA and CDR2 FQGNSA. CDR3 coding DNA: TGTGCCAGCAGCTTCCTTCAGACTAGCGTGAACACCGGGGAGCTGTTTTTT. Translation gives CASSFLQTSVNTGELFF.

The chain links TRBV4-2 to TRBJ1-4; 7 bases line up with TRBD1. The CDR3 has 14 amino acids. The germline V gene encodes CDR1 LGHNA and CDR2 YNFKEQ. V lost 4 bases, J lost 8 bases, and 7 bases stayed unmatched. The CDR3 DNA is TGTGCCAGCAGCCGAGGACAGGAAAGGGAAAAACTGTTTTTT. Its protein product is CASSRGQEREKLFF.

CDR3 protein: CAISESWDRQETQYF. Here the CDR3 DNA reads TGTGCCATCAGTGAGTCATGGGACAGACAAGAGACCCAGTACTTC. V and J are TRBV10-3 and TRBJ2-5; TRBD1 agrees at 7 bases. Trimming at V came to 0 bases and at J to 2 bases, leaving 3 bases not matched to a gene. The germline CDR1 and CDR2 sequences are ENHRY and SYGVKD. This CDR3 spans 15 amino acids.

V and J are TRBV15 and TRBJ2-7; TRBD2 is a possible D gene (6 bases). V lost 0 bases, J lost 9 bases, and 15 bases lay in between. The germline CDR1 and CDR2 sequences are LNHNV and YYDKDF (reference sequence). There are 14 residues in the CDR3. Written as DNA, the CDR3 is TGTGCCACCAGCAGAGATTTTGGAGGGGACGGGCAGTACTTC. Its translation is CATSRDFGGDGQYF.

Only a few counts were recorded for this clone. This chain uses TRBV6-1 with TRBJ2-7, with a tentative D call TRBD1 (6 bases). V was shortened by 5 bases and J by 0 bases, with 14 bases between the two germline ends. In germline, CDR1 is MNHNS, CDR2 SASEGT. The CDR3 is 15 amino acids. The CDR3 is CASSNRQVLSYEQYF. Here the CDR3 DNA reads TGTGCCAGCAGTAACCGACAGGTCCTCTCCTACGAGCAGTACTTC.

The V and J genes are TRBV28 and TRBJ2-2; TRBD1 matches 8 bases. V shed 6 bases and J 5 bases; nucleotides not matched to a gene: 5. Looked up from germline, CDR1 is MDHEN and CDR2 is SYDVKM. The CDR3 sequence is 14 residues long. The CDR3: CASRWTGSTGELFF. CDR3 DNA: TGTGCCAGCAGATGGACAGGGAGTACCGGGGAGCTGTTTTTT.

The chain employs TRBV9 and TRBJ2-5; D not resolved. The germline V gene has CDR1 SGDLS and CDR2 YYNGEE. This CDR3 is 13 amino acids long. Trimming took off 0 bases at V and 5 bases at J, with 8 bases between the two ends. Here the CDR3 DNA reads TGTGCCAGCAGCGTAGATCTGGGGGAGACCCAGTACTTC. This sequence encodes CASSVDLGETQYF.

This chain uses TRBV19 with TRBJ2-6; D possibly corresponds to TRBD2 (6 bases). Trimming stripped 3 bases from V and 0 bases from J, with 21 bases between. There are 20 residues in the CDR3. The germline V gene encodes CDR1 LNHDA and CDR2 SQIVND (reference sequence). CDR3 DNA: TGTGCCAGTAGTATCTCCTTAGCGGTTATCCTCGGCTCTGGGGCCAACGTCCTGACTTTC. Its protein is CASSISLAVILGSGANVLTF.

The J gene is TRBJ2-7, the V gene TRBV5-1; perhaps TRBD1 as D (6 bases). V shed 4 bases and J shed 2 bases, with 13 bases lying between them. Germline loops: CDR1 SGHRS, CDR2 YFSETQ. This CDR3 region has 14 residues. CDR3: CASSPGWGPYEQYF. In DNA, the CDR3 is TGCGCCAGCAGCCCTGGATGGGGGCCCTACGAGCAGTACTTC.

The gene calls are TRBV11-1 and TRBJ1-2; 8 bases map to TRBD1. Per the germline V gene, CDR1 is SGHAT and CDR2 is FQDESV (reference sequence). The CDR3 is made up of 15 amino acids. V trimming: 4 bases; J trimming: 4 bases; junction bases outside the gene matches: 8. CDR3 sequence: CASSSQGALGYGYTF. CDR3 in DNA: TGTGCCAGCAGCTCGCAGGGGGCGTTGGGCTATGGCTACACCTTC.

The rearrangement links TRBV10-3 to TRBJ2-7; D unclear. V lost 3 bases and J 2 bases, leaving 8 bases between the germline ends. CDR1 is ENHRY and CDR2 is SYGVKD in the germline V gene. The CDR3 has 13 residues. Here the CDR3 reads CAISDSQTYEQYF. The CDR3 DNA reads TGTGCCATCAGTGACTCACAGACCTACGAGCAGTACTTC.

V usage is TRBV20-1 and J usage is TRBJ2-3; D is uncertain. Germline assignment: CDR1 DFQATT and CDR2 SNEGSKA (reference sequence). V lost 6 bases and J 10 bases, leaving 14 bases between the germline ends. The CDR3 runs 11 residues. CDR3 amino acids: CSAPFGRAQYF. The CDR3 nucleotides read TGCAGTGCCCCCTTTGGCCGCGCGCAGTATTTT.

The chain uses TRBV28 and TRBJ2-3; a weak D match, TRBD2 (6 bases). Looked up from germline, CDR1 is MDHEN and CDR2 is SYDVKM. Trimming left V 6 bases short and J 0 bases short, with 28 bases between. This CDR3 contains 20 residues. DNA of the CDR3: TGTGCCAGCAGAACTTTGACCATAGCGGTAGTAACCTCTAGCACAGATACGCAGTATTTT. Residues: CASRTLTIAVVTSSTDTQYF.

V and J are TRBV15 and TRBJ2-5; 8 bases line up with TRBD2. CDR1 is LNHNV, CDR2 YYDKDF, per germline (reference sequence). The CDR3 length is 16 residues. J gave up 4 bases and V 1 base, and 8 bases lay outside the gene matches. CDR3 sequence: CATSRGQAGVLETQYF. Written as DNA, the CDR3 is TGTGCCACCAGCAGAGGCCAAGCGGGAGTACTAGAGACCCAGTACTTC.

DNA for the CDR3: TGTGCCAGCAGTTTAGACCGAAGGGAGCAGTACTTC. Protein: CASSLDRREQYF. The rearrangement uses TRBV28 and TRBJ2-7; no clear D gene. V gave up 2 bases and J gave up 7 bases, with 9 bases separating them. Germline lookup yields CDR1 MDHEN and CDR2 SYDVKM. The CDR3 totals 12 residues.

V usage is TRBV28 and J usage is TRBJ2-7, with D perhaps given as TRBD1 or TRBD2 (6 bases each). The V gene's germline CDR1 is MDHEN and CDR2 SYDVKM. This CDR3 has 14 amino acids. V was clipped by 3 bases and J by 5 bases, with 14 bases between them. The CDR3 reads CASSFQVGGHEQYF. DNA of the CDR3: TGTGCCAGCAGTTTCCAGGTAGGGGGGCACGAGCAGTACTTC.

In this sample, this clone turned up a few times. The CDR3 DNA follows: TGTGCCAGTAGTATAGCTAACACCCGAGGGGACTATGGCTACACCTTC. Protein product: CASSIANTRGDYGYTF. The chain couples TRBV19 to TRBJ1-2; perhaps TRBD1 as D (5 bases). The V gene's germline CDR1 is LNHDA and CDR2 SQIVND (reference sequence). This CDR3 has 16 residues. With 1 base removed from V and 3 bases from J, the gap between germline ends came to 15 bases.

V gene TRBV7-2 combines with J gene TRBJ1-5; maybe TRBD1 (5 bases). CDR1 is SGHTA and CDR2 is FQGNSA in the germline V gene. The CDR3 has 14 residues. Trimming stripped 1 base from V and 6 bases from J, with 10 bases between. This CDR3 is CASSLVGGGQPQHF. In nucleotides, the CDR3 is TGTGCCAGCAGCTTAGTGGGGGGTGGTCAGCCCCAGCATTTT.

This chain links TRBV29-1 with TRBJ2-1, with TRBD2 matching over 12 bases. The CDR3 contains 13 residues. Germline CDR1 is SQVTM and CDR2 is ANQGSEA. V dropped 5 bases and J dropped 8; count of bases not matched to a gene: 4. CDR3 in DNA: TGCAGCGTTAGGACTAGCGGGATAGATGAGCAGTTCTTC. It codes for CSVRTSGIDEQFF.

The chain recombines TRBV9 with TRBJ1-2; D remains ambiguous. Trimming took off 0 bases at V and 2 bases at J, with 11 bases between the two ends. Germline CDR1 and CDR2: SGDLS and YYNGEE. The CDR3 is 15 amino acids. The CDR3 here is CASSVATETNYGYTF. The CDR3 nucleotides read TGTGCCAGCAGCGTAGCTACGGAGACCAACTATGGCTACACCTTC.

This chain uses TRBV2 with TRBJ2-7, with D maybe TRBD2 (6 bases). Germline lookup yields CDR1 SNHLY and CDR2 FYNNEI. The V end was cut by 7 bases, the J end by 4 bases, with 14 bases between. The CDR3 sequence is 13 residues long. Here the CDR3 reads CASNGVGGYEQYF. The CDR3 nucleotides read TGTGCCAGCAACGGAGTGGGGGGTTACGAGCAGTACTTC. The full variable domain, with the rest looked up from reference TRBV2 and TRBJ2-7, is EPEVTQTPSHQVTQMGQEVILRCVPISNHLYFYWYRQILGQKVEFLVSFYNNEISEKSEIFDDQFSVERPDGSNFTLKIRSTKLEDSAMYFCASNGVGGYEQYFGPGTRLTVT.

The CDR3 reads CASSEQGGGYEQYF. CDR3 sequence (DNA): TGCGCCAGCAGTGAGCAGGGGGGTGGCTACGAGCAGTACTTC. This chain joins TRBV10-2 and TRBJ2-7; the D gene is possibly TRBD1 (7 bases). Trimming shortened V by 2 bases and J by 3 bases, and 11 bases separated the two germline ends. This CDR3 has 14 residues. The V gene's germline CDR1 is WSHSY and CDR2 SAAADI.

This sequence joins TRBV30 and TRBJ2-1; D gene ambiguous. V was trimmed by 3 bases and J by 8 bases, leaving 8 bases between them. This CDR3 contains 11 residues. Germline V gives CDR1 GTSNPN, CDR2 SVGIG (reference sequence). CDR3 region: CAWSQEDEQFF. CDR3 nucleotide sequence: TGTGCCTGGAGCCAGGAAGATGAGCAGTTCTTC.

The chain joins TRBV10-3 to TRBJ2-6; a weak D match, TRBD1 (5 bases). This CDR3 spans 15 amino acids. Germline loops: CDR1 ENHRY, CDR2 SYGVKD. V was pared by 7 bases and J by 2 bases, with 12 bases between. The CDR3 region is CAITTTEAGANVLTF. The CDR3 DNA reads as TGTGCCATCACCACGACAGAAGCTGGGGCCAACGTCCTGACTTTC.